A single sample is the source of the 21 T cell receptor beta chains below, sequenced in a study of blood T cell repertoires in COVID-19. Only in-frame clones appear in the TCRdb table, and some are missing; sequencing was by immunoSEQ multiplex PCR. Of 60,000 to 75,000 clones listed, roughly 84% are singletons. Sequencing input: peripheral blood. The receptors stem from a woman aged 50 to 60 with acute or convalescent COVID-19.

This clone occurred once. The chain employs TRBV27 and TRBJ2-7; 11 bases are a match to TRBD1. Germline V CDR1 and CDR2: MNHEY, SMNVEV (reference sequence). The trim removed 6 bases at V and 8 bases at J, leaving 12 bases unmatched. The CDR3 has 15 amino acids. The CDR3 sequence: CASSPTTGQGAKQYF. The CDR3 coding sequence is TGTGCCAGCAGCCCGACCACTGGACAGGGGGCCAAGCAGTACTTC.

The chain couples TRBV7-3 to TRBJ1-5; a possible D gene is TRBD1 (6 bases). The CDR3 has 16 residues. With 1 base removed from V and 5 bases from J, the gap between germline ends came to 15 bases. Germline V gene lookup returns CDR1 SGHTA and CDR2 FQGTGA. The CDR3 here is CASSLMVTGFDQPQHF. CDR3 nucleotide sequence: TGTGCCAGCAGCTTAATGGTTACAGGGTTTGATCAGCCCCAGCATTTT.

The chain combines TRBV5-6 with TRBJ2-5; 10 positions match TRBD2. The CDR3 runs 16 residues. Germline V gene data show CDR1 as SGHDT and CDR2 as YYEEEE. V was clipped by 4 bases and J by 2 bases; unmatched bases: 8. The CDR3 here is CASSRTAGGIQETQYF. CDR3 bases: TGTGCCAGCAGCCGTACAGCGGGAGGGATACAAGAGACCCAGTACTTC.

This clone has just a few counts. J is TRBJ1-3 and V is TRBV5-1, with 7 bases that match TRBD1. The CDR3 has 16 amino acids. V lost 4 bases, J lost 2 bases, and 9 bases stayed unmatched. In germline, CDR1 is SGHRS, CDR2 YFSETQ. The CDR3 is CASSTATGWTGNTIYF. The CDR3 DNA sequence: TGCGCCAGCAGCACCGCGACAGGGTGGACTGGAAACACCATATATTTT.

This clone qualifies as medium-sized. The rearrangement uses TRBV19 and TRBJ1-5, with 7 bases matching TRBD1. Looked up from germline, CDR1 is LNHDA and CDR2 is SQIVND (reference sequence). With V trimmed by 1 base and J by 4 bases, 4 bases remained unmatched. The CDR3 runs 15 residues. As DNA, the CDR3 is TGTGCCAGTAGTATAGGCGGGACAGAAAATCAGCCCCAGCATTTT. Translating it yields CASSIGGTENQPQHF.

The V and J genes are TRBV6-5 and TRBJ1-1, with TRBD1 matching over 7 bases. Germline values: CDR1 MNHEY, CDR2 SVGAGI. The V and J ends lost 2 bases and 6 bases, in that order; junction bases with no gene match: 6. The length of the CDR3 is 14 residues. In DNA, the CDR3 is TGTGCCAGCAGTTACGATGACAGGGCGGCTGAAGCTTTCTTT. Protein: CASSYDDRAAEAFF.

A few counts support this clone. CDR3 sequence reads: CASSKRVPAGIFF. The CDR3 region has the DNA TGTGCCAGCAGCAAGAGAGTTCCGGCGGGGATTTTCTTT. The chain combines TRBV21-1 with TRBJ1-1. TRBV21-1 is described as a pseudogene. CDR3 length: 13 amino acids.

In this sample, this clone turned up once. The chain uses TRBV27 and TRBJ1-2; D unresolved. Trimming stripped 0 bases from V and 4 bases from J, with 12 bases between. Per the germline V gene, CDR1 is MNHEY and CDR2 is SMNVEV (reference sequence). CDR3 size: 15 residues. Written as DNA, the CDR3 is TGTGCCAGCAGTTTATCTGGCTCGCCTTTCTATGGCTACACCTTC. Translating gives CASSLSGSPFYGYTF.

The CDR3 DNA sequence: TGCGCCAGCAGCCAACCCGGGACTAGGGGACACAATGAGCAGTTCTTC. Its protein product is CASSQPGTRGHNEQFF. The chain combines TRBV4-1 with TRBJ2-1, with 8 nucleotides matching TRBD2. CDR3 length: 16 amino acids. In germline, CDR1 is MGHRA, CDR2 YSYEKL. V shed 2 bases and J 5 bases; nucleotides not matched to a gene: 8.

This clone was observed a few times. CDR3 coding DNA: TGTGCCAGCAGCCAAGAGGTTGGACAAACAAATTCACCCCTCCACTTT. It translates to CASSQEVGQTNSPLHF. V gene TRBV4-2 combines with J gene TRBJ1-6; maybe TRBD1 (5 bases). Germline V gene sequence: CDR1 LGHNA, CDR2 YNFKEQ. This CDR3 is 16 amino acids long. V lost 0 bases and J lost 7, with 13 bases in between.

This chain links TRBV11-2 with TRBJ2-1; 7 bases are shared with TRBD2. The CDR3 length is 16 residues. Germline V lookup: CDR1 SGHAT, CDR2 FQNNGV. J gave up 6 bases and V 5 bases, and 13 bases lay outside the gene matches. CDR3 in amino acids: CASSGWGGGSGNEQFF. The CDR3 DNA reads as TGTGCCAGCAGCGGGTGGGGCGGGGGTTCTGGCAATGAGCAGTTCTTC.

This rearrangement joins TRBV11-2 to TRBJ2-1; 10 bases map to TRBD2. Germline V lookup: CDR1 SGHAT, CDR2 FQNNGV. This CDR3 is 13 amino acids long. J lost 14 bases, V lost 1 base, and 5 bases had no gene match. CDR3 nucleotides: TGTGCCAGCAGCTTAGTGCTAGCGGGAGAGGAGTTCTTC. This translates into CASSLVLAGEEFF.

The gene calls are TRBV4-1 and TRBJ1-2; the match to TRBD1 covers 10 bases. Germline CDR1 MGHRA, CDR2 YSYEKL. V was clipped by 1 base and J by 4 bases; unmatched bases: 3. The CDR3 covers 15 residues. CDR3 residues: CASSQVGQGLYGYTF. CDR3 nucleotide sequence: TGCGCCAGCAGCCAAGTGGGACAGGGGCTCTATGGCTACACCTTC.

The count of this clone is one. The V gene is TRBV5-4, the J gene TRBJ2-2; 7 nucleotides agree with TRBD2. Germline V lookup: CDR1 SGHNT, CDR2 YYREEE (reference sequence). V lost 3 bases to trimming and J lost 5 bases; unmatched junction nucleotides: 10. This CDR3 has 16 amino acids. CDR3 sequence (DNA): TGTGCCAGCAGCTCCCCGCGGACTAGAATTACCGGGGAGCTGTTTTTT. Its protein is CASSSPRTRITGELFF.

The gene calls are TRBV2 and TRBJ2-3; weak D call: TRBD1 (5 bases). This CDR3 comprises 14 residues. Trimming removed 4 bases at V and 0 bases at J, with 8 bases between. Germline loops: CDR1 SNHLY, CDR2 FYNNEI. In DNA form, the CDR3 reads TGTGCCAGCAGTGTGGGGCTTAGCACAGATACGCAGTATTTT. Translating gives CASSVGLSTDTQYF. Using reference TRBV2 and TRBJ2-3 for the parts outside the CDR3, the full variable domain is EPEVTQTPSHQVTQMGQEVILRCVPISNHLYFYWYRQILGQKVEFLVSFYNNEISEKSEIFDDQFSVERPDGSNFTLKIRSTKLEDSAMYFCASSVGLSTDTQYFGPGTRLTVL.

The chain links TRBV5-1 to TRBJ1-5; 7 positions match TRBD1. V dropped 4 bases and J dropped 7; count of bases not matched to a gene: 8. CDR1 and CDR2 from the germline V gene are SGHRS and YFSETQ. This CDR3 contains 14 residues. The CDR3 reads CASSTTGLGQPQHF. CDR3 DNA sequence: TGCGCCAGCAGCACGACAGGGCTTGGGCAGCCCCAGCATTTT.

The chain carries TRBV7-8 and TRBJ1-6; possible D gene TRBD1, 6 bases. V dropped 5 bases and J dropped 8 bases, with 19 bases sitting between them. CDR3 length equals 16 residues. Germline V lookup: CDR1 SGHVS, CDR2 FQNEAQ. CDR3 region: CASSQVGAVYHSPLHF. Here the CDR3 DNA reads TGTGCCAGCAGCCAAGTGGGGGCAGTCTACCATTCACCCCTCCACTTT.

In this sample, this clone is medium-sized. This sequence joins TRBV3-1 (or the pseudogene TRBV3-2) and TRBJ1-2; unclear D gene. V lost 0 bases, J lost 6 bases, and 8 bases lay in between. The germline CDR1 and CDR2 sequences are LGHDT and YNNKEL (reference sequence). The CDR3 loop spans 13 amino acids. The CDR3 sequence: CASSQDAGDGYTF. CDR3 DNA: TGTGCCAGCAGCCAAGATGCCGGGGATGGCTACACCTTC.

The chain couples TRBV19 to TRBJ1-5; 9 bases fit TRBD1. Germline trimming cut 1 base from V and 2 bases from J; bases unmatched to any gene: 3. Germline CDR1 reads LNHDA; CDR2 reads SQIVND (reference sequence). The CDR3 spans 16 residues. CDR3 protein: CASSIAWDRGNQPQHF. Written as DNA, the CDR3 is TGTGCCAGTAGTATAGCTTGGGACAGGGGCAATCAGCCCCAGCATTTT.

The chain has TRBV6-5 and TRBJ1-5; 11 bases fit TRBD1. CDR3 length: 15 amino acids. Germline assignment: CDR1 MNHEY and CDR2 SVGAGI. V lost 5 bases, J lost 3 bases, and 3 bases stayed unmatched. CDR3 in DNA: TGTGCCAGCAGTCGGACAGGGGGCCCCAATCAGCCCCAGCATTTT. It specifies CASSRTGGPNQPQHF.

The chain employs TRBV7-2 and TRBJ1-4, with 7 bases aligning to TRBD1. V lost 1 base to trimming and J lost 5 bases; unmatched junction nucleotides: 4. Germline-derived CDR1 and CDR2 are SGHTA and FQGNSA. The CDR3 contains 15 residues. For the CDR3, the DNA is TGTGCCAGCAGCTTAGTGCAGGGGGTGAATGAAAAACTGTTTTTT. Its translation is CASSLVQGVNEKLFF.